A selection of T cell receptor beta chains follows, all from one sample in a study of shared clonotypes between healthy human individuals. This table comes from immunoSEQ multiplex PCR, and its TCRdb copy is limited to in-frame clones, with some not included. The sample contains around 750,000 clones, over 65% of which appear only once. The material sequenced was memory CD4+ T cells sorted from blood. The receptors were gathered from a woman aged 30 to 39 in good health. CDR3s include the opening cysteine and the closing phenylalanine or tryptophan. A D gene is named only where the DNA matches it firmly. Clone size is given for some rows only: seen once, a few or many times, or a class if the clone is expanded.

abundance,v_gene,d_gene,j_gene,CDR3aa,CDR3nt
-,TRBV4-2,TRBD2,TRBJ2-3,CASSQELAGATDTQYF,TGTGCCAGCAGCCAAGAACTAGCGGGCGCCACAGATACGCAGTATTTT
-,TRBV5-8,-,TRBJ2-7,CASSLRLESYEQYF,TGTGCCAGCAGCTTGAGACTAGAGAGCTACGAGCAGTACTTC
few,TRBV2,-,TRBJ1-2,CASSTTPGLSNYGYTF,TGTGCCAGCAGTACAACCCCGGGACTTTCTAACTATGGCTACACCTTC
-,TRBV2,-,TRBJ2-3,CASSEGLFRATDTQYF,TGTGCCAGCAGTGAAGGACTATTTCGGGCCACAGATACGCAGTATTTT
-,TRBV7-2,TRBD2,TRBJ2-7,CASSVGLAGAYEQYF,TGTGCCAGCAGCGTGGGACTAGCGGGAGCTTATGAGCAGTACTTC
-,TRBV28,-,TRBJ2-7,CASSFKGRYEQYF,TGTGCCAGCAGTTTTAAAGGGCGCTACGAGCAGTACTTC
-,TRBV7-9,-,TRBJ1-1,CASSAFGGITEAFF,TGTGCCAGCAGCGCTTTCGGGGGAATCACTGAAGCTTTCTTT
-,TRBV2,-,TRBJ1-2,CASSGPGRYGYTF,TGTGCCAGCAGTGGACCGGGACGGTATGGCTACACCTTC
-,TRBV4-2,-,TRBJ2-7,CASSGVGTYEQYF,TGTGCCAGCTCAGGCGTCGGGACCTACGAGCAGTACTTC
-,TRBV6-5,-,TRBJ2-2,CASATTNTGELFF,TGTGCCAGCGCCACAACGAACACCGGGGAGCTGTTTTTT
-,TRBV28,-,TRBJ2-7,CASEPPGQVHEQYF,TGTGCCAGCGAACCACCGGGACAAGTCCACGAGCAGTACTTC
many,TRBV5-1,-,TRBJ2-5,CASRGGTGTEETQYF,TGCGCCAGCAGGGGAGGAACAGGGACGGAAGAGACCCAGTACTTC
-,TRBV11-3,-,TRBJ2-1,CASSLGGTTYNEQFF,TGTGCCAGCAGCTTAGGCGGGACCACCTACAATGAGCAGTTCTTC
-,TRBV6-1,-,TRBJ2-7,CASSDGMGVGEQYF,TGTGCCAGCAGTGACGGCATGGGCGTTGGAGAGCAGTACTTC
few,TRBV6-6,-,TRBJ1-1,CASRVQEDTEAFF,TGTGCCAGCAGAGTGCAGGAGGACACTGAAGCTTTCTTT
-,TRBV6-5,-,TRBJ1-1,CASSYSGVTEAFF,TGTGCCAGCAGTTACTCAGGGGTAACTGAAGCTTTCTTT
-,TRBV11-2,-,TRBJ1-1,CASRPGAANTEAFF,TGTGCCAGCAGGCCAGGGGCAGCGAACACTGAAGCTTTCTTT
-,TRBV29-1,-,TRBJ1-5,CSVGDGYNQPQHF,TGCAGCGTTGGGGACGGATACAATCAGCCCCAGCATTTT
-,TRBV19,-,TRBJ1-5,CASKLNSNQPQHF,TGTGCCAGTAAGTTGAATAGCAATCAGCCCCAGCATTTT
few,TRBV6-5,-,TRBJ2-1,CASRLRNEQFF,TGTGCCAGCAGGCTACGCAATGAGCAGTTCTTC
once,TRBV2,-,TRBJ2-2,CASSYRRNSGELFF,TGTGCCAGCTCGTACAGGAGGAATAGCGGGGAGCTGTTTTTT
-,TRBV28,-,TRBJ2-7,CASSELVGGRYEQYF,TGTGCCAGCAGCGAGCTAGTAGGGGGACGCTACGAGCAGTACTTC
-,TRBV6-5,TRBD2,TRBJ2-2,CASSYASGRAPGELFF,TGTGCCAGCAGTTATGCGAGCGGGAGGGCCCCCGGGGAGCTGTTTTTT
-,TRBV5-1,-,TRBJ2-3,CASSPQRDTQYF,TGCGCCAGCAGCCCACAGCGAGATACGCAGTATTTT
-,TRBV5-4,-,TRBJ2-2,CASSGGIGGGELFF,TGTGCCAGCAGCGGGGGCATAGGGGGCGGGGAGCTGTTTTTT
-,TRBV27,-,TRBJ2-7,CASRGTGSYEQYF,TGTGCCAGCAGGGGGACTGGAAGCTACGAGCAGTACTTC
many,TRBV9,-,TRBJ2-7,CASSPHLGLPEQYF,TGTGCCAGCAGCCCTCACTTGGGGCTTCCAGAGCAGTACTTC
few,TRBV5-1,-,TRBJ2-6,CASSKWTGAGANVLTF,TGCGCCAGCAGCAAATGGACGGGGGCCGGGGCCAACGTCCTGACTTTC